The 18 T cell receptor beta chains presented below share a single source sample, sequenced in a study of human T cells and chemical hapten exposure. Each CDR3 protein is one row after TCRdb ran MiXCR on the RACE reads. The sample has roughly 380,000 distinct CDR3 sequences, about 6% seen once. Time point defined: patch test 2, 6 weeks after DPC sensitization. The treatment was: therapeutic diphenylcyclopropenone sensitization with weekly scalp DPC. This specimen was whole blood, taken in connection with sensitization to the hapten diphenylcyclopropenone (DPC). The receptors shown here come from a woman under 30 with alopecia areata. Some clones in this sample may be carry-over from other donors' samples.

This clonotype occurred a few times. Written as DNA, the CDR3 is TGTGCCAGCAGCCGCTCGGCGGGCACTAATGAAAAACTGTTTTTT. Protein sequence: CASSRSAGTNEKLFF. The chain carries TRBV3-1 and TRBJ1-4, with unresolved D. V was clipped by 4 bases and J by 2 bases, with 11 bases between them. Germline values: CDR1 LGHDT, CDR2 YNNKEL (reference sequence). The length of the CDR3 is 15 residues.

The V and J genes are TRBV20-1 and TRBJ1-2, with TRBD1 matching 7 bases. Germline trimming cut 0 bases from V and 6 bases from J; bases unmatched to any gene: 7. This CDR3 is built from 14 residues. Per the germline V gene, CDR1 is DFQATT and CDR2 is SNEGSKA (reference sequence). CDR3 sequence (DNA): TGCAGTGCTAGAGAGGGGAGGGGGCAGGATGGCTACACCTTC. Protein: CSAREGRGQDGYTF.

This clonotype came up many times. For the CDR3, the DNA is TGTGCCAGCAGTTACAACAGGGGCGGGGAACTGTTTTTT. This encodes CASSYNRGGELFF. The chain has TRBV27 and TRBJ1-4, with 7 bases fitting TRBD1. The CDR3 runs to 13 residues. The V and J ends lost 4 bases and 12 bases, in that order; junction bases with no gene match: 8. Germline CDR1 and CDR2: MNHEY and SMNVEV (reference sequence).

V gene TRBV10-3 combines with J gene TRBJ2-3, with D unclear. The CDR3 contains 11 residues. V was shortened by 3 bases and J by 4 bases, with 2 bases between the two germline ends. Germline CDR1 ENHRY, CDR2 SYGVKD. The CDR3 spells CAISDPDTQYF. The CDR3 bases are TGTGCCATCAGTGATCCAGATACGCAGTATTTT.

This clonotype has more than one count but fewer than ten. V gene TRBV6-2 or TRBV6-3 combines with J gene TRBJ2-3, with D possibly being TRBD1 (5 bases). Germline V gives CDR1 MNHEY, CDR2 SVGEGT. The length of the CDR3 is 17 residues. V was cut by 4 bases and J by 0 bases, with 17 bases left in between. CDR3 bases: TGTGCCAGCAGTTCATTTCTCGACAGTGCTAGCACAGATACGCAGTATTTT. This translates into CASSSFLDSASTDTQYF.

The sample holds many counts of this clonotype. The CDR3 loop is CASSLAQSRMSNQPQHF. As DNA, the CDR3 is TGCGCCAGCAGCTTGGCCCAGTCGAGGATGAGCAATCAGCCCCAGCATTTT. The genes are TRBV5-1 and TRBJ1-5, with D uncertain. There are 17 residues in the CDR3. V was pared by 0 bases and J by 1 base, with 14 bases between. From germline, CDR1 is SGHRS and CDR2 YFSETQ.

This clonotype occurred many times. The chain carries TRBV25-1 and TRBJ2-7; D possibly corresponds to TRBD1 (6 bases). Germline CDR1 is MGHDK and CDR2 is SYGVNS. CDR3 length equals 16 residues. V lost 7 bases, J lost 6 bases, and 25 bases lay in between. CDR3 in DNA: TGTGCCAGCACCAGATTACCACAGGGTCTATTAAGCGAGCAGTACTTC. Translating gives CASTRLPQGLLSEQYF.

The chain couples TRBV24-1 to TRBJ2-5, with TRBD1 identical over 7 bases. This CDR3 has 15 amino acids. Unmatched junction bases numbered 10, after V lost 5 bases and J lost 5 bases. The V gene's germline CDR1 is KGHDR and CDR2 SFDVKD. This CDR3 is CATSAPGQRRETQYF. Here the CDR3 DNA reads TGTGCCACCAGTGCCCCGGGACAGCGGAGGGAGACCCAGTACTTC.

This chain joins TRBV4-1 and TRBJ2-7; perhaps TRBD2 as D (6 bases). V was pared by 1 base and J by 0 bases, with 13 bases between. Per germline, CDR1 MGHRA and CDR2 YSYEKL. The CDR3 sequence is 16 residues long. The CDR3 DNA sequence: TGCGCCAGCAGCCAAGGGGGCGGGGACCACTCCTACGAGCAGTACTTC. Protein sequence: CASSQGGGDHSYEQYF.

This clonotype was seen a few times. The CDR3 region has the DNA TGTGCCACCCGACAGGGACAAGAGACCCAGTACTTC. It yields the protein CATRQGQETQYF. The chain employs TRBV27 and TRBJ2-5, with 7 bases aligning to TRBD1. Per germline, CDR1 MNHEY and CDR2 SMNVEV (reference sequence). Trimming removed 10 bases from V and 2 bases from J; junction bases left unmatched: 4. The CDR3 covers 12 residues.

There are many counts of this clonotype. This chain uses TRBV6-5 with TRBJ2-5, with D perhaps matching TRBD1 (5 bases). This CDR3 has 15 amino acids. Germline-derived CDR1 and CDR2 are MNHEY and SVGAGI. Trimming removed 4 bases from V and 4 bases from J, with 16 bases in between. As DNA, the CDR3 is TGTGCCAGCAGTTCTCCAGGGCGGTCAGGAGAGACCCAGTACTTC. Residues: CASSSPGRSGETQYF.

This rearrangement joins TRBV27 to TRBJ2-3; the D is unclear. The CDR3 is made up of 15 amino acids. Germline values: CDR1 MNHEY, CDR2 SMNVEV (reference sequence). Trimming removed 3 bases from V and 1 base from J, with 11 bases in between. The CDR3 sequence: CASSLFRSGTDTQYF. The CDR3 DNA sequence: TGTGCCAGCAGTTTGTTCAGGAGTGGCACAGATACGCAGTATTTT.

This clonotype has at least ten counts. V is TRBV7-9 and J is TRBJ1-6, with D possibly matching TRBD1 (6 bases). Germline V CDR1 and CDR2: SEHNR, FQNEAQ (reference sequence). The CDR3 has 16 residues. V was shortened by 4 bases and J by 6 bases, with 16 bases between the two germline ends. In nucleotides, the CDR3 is TGTGCCAGCAGCTCTTACAGGGATTTTGGTAATTCACCCCTCCACTTT. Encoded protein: CASSSYRDFGNSPLHF.

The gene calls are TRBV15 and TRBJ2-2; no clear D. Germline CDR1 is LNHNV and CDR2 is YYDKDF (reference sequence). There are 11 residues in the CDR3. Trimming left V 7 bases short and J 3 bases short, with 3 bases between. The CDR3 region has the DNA TGTGCCACCACCGACACCGGGGAGCTGTTTTTT. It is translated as CATTDTGELFF.

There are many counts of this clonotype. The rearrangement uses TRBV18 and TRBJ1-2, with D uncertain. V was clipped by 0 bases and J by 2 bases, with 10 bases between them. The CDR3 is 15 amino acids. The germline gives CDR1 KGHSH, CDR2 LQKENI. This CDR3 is CASSPPSQRNYGYTF. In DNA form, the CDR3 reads TGTGCCAGCTCACCACCTTCGCAGAGAAACTATGGCTACACCTTC. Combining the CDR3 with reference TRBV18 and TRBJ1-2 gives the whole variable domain NAGVMQNPRHLVRRRGQEARLRCSPMKGHSHVYWYRQLPEEGLKFMVYLQKENIIDESGMPKERFSAEFPKEGPSILRIQQVVRGDSAAYFCASSPPSQRNYGYTFGSGTRLTVV.

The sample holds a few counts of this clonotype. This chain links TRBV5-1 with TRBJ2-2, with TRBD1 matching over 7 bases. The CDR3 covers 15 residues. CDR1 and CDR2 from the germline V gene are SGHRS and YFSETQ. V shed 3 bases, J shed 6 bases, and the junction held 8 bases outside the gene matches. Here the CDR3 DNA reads TGCGCCAGCAGCTCCGGACAGGACCGGGCCGGGGAGCTGTTTTTT. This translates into CASSSGQDRAGELFF.

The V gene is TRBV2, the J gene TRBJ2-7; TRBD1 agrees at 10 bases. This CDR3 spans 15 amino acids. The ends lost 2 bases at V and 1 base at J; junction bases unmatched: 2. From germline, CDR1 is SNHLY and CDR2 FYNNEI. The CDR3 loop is CASSESGQGSYEQYF. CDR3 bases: TGTGCCAGCAGTGAATCGGGACAGGGGTCCTACGAGCAGTACTTC.

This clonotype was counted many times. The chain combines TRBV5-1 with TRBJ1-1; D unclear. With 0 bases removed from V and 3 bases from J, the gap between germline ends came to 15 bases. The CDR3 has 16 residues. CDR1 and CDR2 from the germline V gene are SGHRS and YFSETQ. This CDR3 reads CASSLGRLESDTEAFF. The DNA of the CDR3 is TGCGCCAGCAGCTTGGGTCGGCTTGAATCGGACACTGAAGCTTTCTTT.